A selection of T cell receptor beta chains follows, all from one sample in a study of shared clonotypes between healthy human individuals. Assay: immunoSEQ multiplex PCR; the TCRdb copy retains only in-frame clones and omits some. The table shows 850,000 to 1,100,000 clones, with roughly 80% occurring only once. The specimen sequenced was memory CD4+ T cells from PBMCs. The receptor set was obtained from a man between 18 and 29 years old in good health. Some clones in this sample may be carry-over from other donors' samples. Both conserved end residues are part of each CDR3. Each record gives: CDR3 length, J gene, D gene, V gene, clone size, CDR3 DNA, CDR3 protein. D genes are given only for firm matches. Clone size is stated in some rows and not others, as once, few, many or a class when expanded.

14	TRBJ2-1	TRBD2	TRBV18	NA	TGTGCCAGCTCACCACCGTCTAGCGGGAGGGGTCAGTTCTTC	CASSPPSSGRGQFF
14	TRBJ2-1	NA	TRBV27	NA	TGTGCCAGCAGTTTGCGGGGGCCCCACAATGAGCAGTTCTTC	CASSLRGPHNEQFF
16	TRBJ2-7	NA	TRBV2	NA	TGTGCCAGCAGTGAAGCGCTTCAGGGACGGGGCCACGAGCAGTACTTC	CASSEALQGRGHEQYF
13	TRBJ2-2	NA	TRBV7-6	NA	TGTGCCAGCAGCGCTAGGGGGACCGGGGAGCTGTTTTTT	CASSARGTGELFF
15	TRBJ1-3	NA	TRBV29-1	NA	TGCAGCGTTGACCTTGGGAGGGCTTACGGAAACACCATATATTTT	CSVDLGRAYGNTIYF
15	TRBJ2-1	TRBD2	TRBV5-1	NA	TGCGCCAGCAGCTTGGAATCTAGCGGTTTTAATGAGCAGTTCTTC	CASSLESSGFNEQFF
12	TRBJ1-4	NA	TRBV2	NA	TGTGCCAGCATTGGGGACGGTGAAAAACTGTTTTTT	CASIGDGEKLFF
15	TRBJ2-5	NA	TRBV6-5	NA	TGTGCCAGCAGTTATAGTGGGTTGGGTAGCGAGACCCAGTACTTC	CASSYSGLGSETQYF
12	TRBJ2-7	NA	TRBV6-1	many	TGTGCCAGCAGTGAAGGGGCGTCGGTGCAGTACTTC	CASSEGASVQYF
13	TRBJ1-3	NA	TRBV5-6	NA	TGTGCCAGCAGCTTGCTACGGGGAAACACCATATATTTT	CASSLLRGNTIYF
14	TRBJ2-5	TRBD2	TRBV30	NA	TGTGCCTGGAGTAGAGAGACTAGCGGGAGCGGGCAGTACTTC	CAWSRETSGSGQYF
13	TRBJ2-7	NA	TRBV28	NA	TGTGCCAGCAGTTCATCAGGGCTCCGCGAGCAGTACTTC	CASSSSGLREQYF
17	TRBJ2-3	TRBD1	TRBV7-6	NA	TGTGCCAGCAGCTTAGGTCTTAGGGACAGGGGGCGAGATACGCAGTATTTT	CASSLGLRDRGRDTQYF
15	TRBJ2-2	NA	TRBV19	NA	TGTGCCAGTAGTATAGTGGGAGTAGGGACCGGGGAGCTGTTTTTT	CASSIVGVGTGELFF
15	TRBJ2-1	TRBD2	TRBV11-2	NA	TGTGCCAGCAGCTCTACCGGGACTAGCGGGATTGTGCAGTTCTTC	CASSSTGTSGIVQFF
13	TRBJ2-5	NA	TRBV9	NA	TGTGCCAGCAGCGGACCTCAGGGCCAGACCCAGTACTTC	CASSGPQGQTQYF
17	TRBJ2-2	TRBD2	TRBV5-1	NA	TGCGCCAGCAGCATACCGTTAGCGGGAGGAGGCACCGGGGAGCTGTTTTTT	CASSIPLAGGGTGELFF
14	TRBJ1-1	NA	TRBV28	NA	TGTGCCAGCAATGACGGGGGCTTGAACACTGAAGCTTTCTTT	CASNDGGLNTEAFF
15	TRBJ1-5	NA	TRBV10-3	NA	TGTGCCATCAGTGAGTCAAGGGGGGGCGGGCAGCCCCAGCATTTT	CAISESRGGGQPQHF
14	TRBJ2-7	NA	TRBV4-2	NA	TGTGCCAGCAGCCAAGGGGACGCCACCTACGAGCAGTACTTC	CASSQGDATYEQYF
15	TRBJ2-2	NA	TRBV6-5	NA	TGTGCCAGCAGTTTCCTGAAGAAAAGTCCCGGGGAGCTATTTTTT	CASSFLKKSPGELFF
14	TRBJ1-2	NA	TRBV4-1	NA	TGCGCCAGCAGCCCTACCGGTGAGGGGGAGGGCTACACCTTC	CASSPTGEGEGYTF
16	TRBJ2-7	NA	TRBV4-3	NA	TGCGCCAGCAGCCAAGATCCGGGGGAAGGGTACTACGAGCAGTACTTC	CASSQDPGEGYYEQYF
14	TRBJ1-4	NA	TRBV28	NA	TGTGCCAGCAGTTCCTCACGGAGGGGTGAAAAACTGTTTTTT	CASSSSRRGEKLFF
13	TRBJ2-3	TRBD1	TRBV5-1	NA	TGCGCCAGCAGCTTGGATCGGACAGGGATTGAGTATTTT	CASSLDRTGIEYF
14	TRBJ1-4	NA	TRBV25-1	NA	TGTGCCAGCAGTGACGGGGGCGTAGGTGAAAAACTGTTTTTT	CASSDGGVGEKLFF
14	TRBJ2-1	NA	TRBV7-2	NA	TGTGCCAGCAGCCCGGTAATAGGGTACAATGAGCAGTTCTTC	CASSPVIGYNEQFF
13	TRBJ2-1	TRBD2	TRBV4-1	few	TGCGCCAGCAGCCAAGATAGCGGGCAGGACCGGTTCTTC	CASSQDSGQDRFF
13	TRBJ1-1	NA	TRBV7-9	NA	TGTGCCAGCAGCTTAGGTCAGAACACTGAAGCTTTCTTT	CASSLGQNTEAFF
16	TRBJ2-7	NA	TRBV6-1	NA	TGTGCCAGCAGTGCCCCCGGGACCCGAGTGGTGCGGGAGCAGTACTTC	CASSAPGTRVVREQYF
13	TRBJ1-4	TRBD1	TRBV18	few	TGTGCCAGCTCACCACAGGGGGCTGAAAAACTGTTTTTT	CASSPQGAEKLFF
15	TRBJ2-7	NA	TRBV2	NA	TGTGCCAGCAGCAGAACCGGGATCGACCCCGACGAGCAGTACTTC	CASSRTGIDPDEQYF
15	TRBJ1-5	NA	TRBV6-1	NA	TGTGCCATCAGTGAGTCGGAGGGGAGCTATCAGCCCCAGCATTTT	CAISESEGSYQPQHF
13	TRBJ2-1	NA	TRBV7-3	NA	TGTGCCAGCAGCGGAAACTCCTACAATGAGCAGTTCTTC	CASSGNSYNEQFF
11	TRBJ2-7	TRBD2	TRBV5-4	NA	TGTGCCAGCAGCCGGGGGGGCGAGCAGTACTTC	CASSRGGEQYF
14	TRBJ2-7	TRBD1	TRBV5-1	NA	TGCGCCAGCAGCGGAAGGACAGGTACCTACGAGCAGTACTTC	CASSGRTGTYEQYF
17	TRBJ1-1	NA	TRBV5-6	many	TGTGCCAGCCACTATATGACAGGTTTACTTGATAACACTGAAGCTTTCTTT	CASHYMTGLLDNTEAFF
15	TRBJ1-5	TRBD1	TRBV2	NA	TGTGCCAGCAGTGGGGGCAGGGGGCTATCTCAGCCCCAGCATTTT	CASSGGRGLSQPQHF
16	TRBJ2-3	TRBD1	TRBV5-1	NA	TGCGCCAGCAGCCCACTCCGGGACAGCAGCACAGATACGCAGTATTTT	CASSPLRDSSTDTQYF
14	TRBJ1-2	NA	TRBV7-8	once	TGTGCCAGCAGCATTACCCGAAAGACCTATGGCTACACCTTC	CASSITRKTYGYTF
11	TRBJ1-4	NA	TRBV28	NA	TGTGCCAGCCGCCTTGATTCCCAACTGTTTTTT	CASRLDSQLFF